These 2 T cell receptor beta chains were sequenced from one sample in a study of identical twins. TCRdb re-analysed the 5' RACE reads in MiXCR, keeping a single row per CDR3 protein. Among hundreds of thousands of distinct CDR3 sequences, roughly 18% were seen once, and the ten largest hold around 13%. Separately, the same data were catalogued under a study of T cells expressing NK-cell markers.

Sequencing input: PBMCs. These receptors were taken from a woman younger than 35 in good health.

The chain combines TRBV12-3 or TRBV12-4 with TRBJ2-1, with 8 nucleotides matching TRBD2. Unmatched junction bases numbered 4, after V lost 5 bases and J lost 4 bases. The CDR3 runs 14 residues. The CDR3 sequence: CASSAGGLYNEQFF. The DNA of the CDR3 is TGTGCCAGCAGTGCGGGGGGCCTATACAATGAGCAGTTCTTC.

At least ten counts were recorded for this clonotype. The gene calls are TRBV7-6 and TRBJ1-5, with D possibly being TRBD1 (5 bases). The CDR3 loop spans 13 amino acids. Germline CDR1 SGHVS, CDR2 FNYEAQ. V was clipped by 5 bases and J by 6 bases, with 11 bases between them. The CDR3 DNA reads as TGTGCCAGCAGCCCGGGGCCCGGTCAGCCCCAGCATTTT. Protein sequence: CASSPGPGQPQHF.